This T cell receptor beta chain comes out of a study of PD-L1 blockade in urothelial cancer. Clones were read by immunoSEQ multiplex PCR, and TCRdb kept only the in-frame ones, dropping some. The sample shows tens of thousands of clones, 82% of them seen only once. A few counts support this clone. Sequencing used PBMCs, obtained around atezolizumab (anti-PD-L1) treatment. This sequence originates from a man between 65 and 79 years old with urothelial cancer.

The CDR3 nucleotides are TGTGCCAGCAGCCCGACAGCCGGCGGCTATGGCTACACCTTC. Translation gives CASSPTAGGYGYTF. The chain employs TRBV5-5 and TRBJ1-2, with D possibly TRBD1 on 5 matching bases. Germline V CDR1 and CDR2: SGHKS, YYEKEE (reference sequence). The CDR3 covers 14 residues. Trimming took 4 bases from V and 4 from J, leaving 14 bases between them. The full variable domain, in which reference TRBV5-5 and TRBJ1-2 provide the parts outside the CDR3, is DAGVTQSPTHLIKTRGQQVTLRCSPISGHKSVSWYQQVLGQGPQFIFQYYEKEERGRGNFPDRFSARQFPNYSSELNVNALLLGDSALYLCASSPTAGGYGYTFGSGTRLTVV.